The present T cell receptor beta chain was sequenced within a study of blood T cell repertoires in COVID-19. Overall study context: Sites across the United States, Italy and Spain contributed samples from acute and convalescent COVID-19.

As processed by the authors: Nucleated cell counts were estimated from reference gene primer amplification. Measured with immunoSEQ multiplex PCR; TCRdb has only the in-frame clones, and not every one. V and J calls and clone size are as listed in that table; D and trimming were resolved from the DNA. The sample carries roughly 200,000 clones, 85% recorded once. CDR1 and CDR2 (germline): SEHNR, FQNEAQ (reference sequence). V lost 6 bases, J lost 1 base, and 12 bases lay in between. The CDR3 length is 14 residues. The Seattle patients joined while their infection was active and were tracked longitudinally afterward.

The sequence derives from a person aged 65-85 years with COVID-19, enrolled during active disease. The chain has TRBV7-9 and TRBJ2-5, with D perhaps matching TRBD1 (6 bases). The sequencing input was peripheral blood. CDR3 sequence reads: CASRAGQSQETQYF. CDR3 nucleotides: TGTGCCAGCAGGGCCGGACAGTCCCAAGAGACCCAGTACTTC. Variable domain in full (rest from reference TRBV7-9 and TRBJ2-5): DTGVSQNPRHKITKRGQNVTFRCDPISEHNRLYWYRQTLGQGPEFLTYFQNEAQLEKSRLLSDRFSAERPKGSFSTLEIQRTEQGDSAMYLCASRAGQSQETQYFGPGTRLLVL.